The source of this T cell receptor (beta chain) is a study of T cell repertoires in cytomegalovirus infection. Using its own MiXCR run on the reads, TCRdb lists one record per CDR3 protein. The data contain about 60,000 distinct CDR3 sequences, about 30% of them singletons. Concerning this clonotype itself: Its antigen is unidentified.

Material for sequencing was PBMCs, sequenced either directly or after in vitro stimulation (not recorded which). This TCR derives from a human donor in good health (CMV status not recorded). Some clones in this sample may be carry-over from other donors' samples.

The CDR3 protein is CASRQPGQGRSEQFF. For the CDR3, the DNA is TGTGCCAGCAGGCAGCCGGGACAGGGAAGAAGTGAGCAGTTCTTC. This chain links TRBV6-2 or TRBV6-3 with TRBJ2-1; 9 nucleotides match TRBD1. V gave up 6 bases and J gave up 9 bases; unmatched junction bases: 12. Germline V gene lookup returns CDR1 MNHEY and CDR2 SVGEGT. The CDR3 sequence is 15 residues long.